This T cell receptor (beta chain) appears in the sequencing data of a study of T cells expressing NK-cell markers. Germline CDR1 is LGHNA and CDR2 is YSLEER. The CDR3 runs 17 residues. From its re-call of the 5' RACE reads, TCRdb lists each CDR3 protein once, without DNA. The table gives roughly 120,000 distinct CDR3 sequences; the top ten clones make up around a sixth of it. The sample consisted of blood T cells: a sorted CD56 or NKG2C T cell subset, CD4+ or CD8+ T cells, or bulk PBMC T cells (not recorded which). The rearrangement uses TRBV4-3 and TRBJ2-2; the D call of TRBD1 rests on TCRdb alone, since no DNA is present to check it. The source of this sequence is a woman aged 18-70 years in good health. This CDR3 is CASSQDPGGLDTGELFF.